The rows below give T cell receptor beta chains drawn from one sample of a study of CD8+ T cells in alopecia areata. Only in-frame clones appear in the TCRdb table, and some are missing; sequencing was by immunoSEQ multiplex PCR. The sample lists about 280,000 clones, nearly 60% seen once, with about 1.8% in the top ten. Specimen: CD4+ T cells sorted from blood, collected at week 24, from a patient treated with tofacitinib. The source is a human donor with alopecia areata. CDR3s include the opening cysteine and the closing phenylalanine or tryptophan. D genes are given only for firm matches. Clone sizes are given selectively: once, few, many, or a class where the clone is expanded.

V: TRBV10-3; size: once; D: NA; J: TRBJ2-7; CDR3: CAISEQNYEQYF; DNA: TGTGCCATCAGTGAACAGAACTACGAGCAGTACTTC
V: TRBV5-4; size: once; D: NA; J: TRBJ1-4; CDR3: CASSREPRVGGTNEKLFF; DNA: TGTGCCAGCAGCCGAGAGCCCCGAGTAGGGGGTACTAATGAAAAACTGTTTTTT
V: TRBV11-2; size: NA; D: TRBD2; J: TRBJ2-7; CDR3: CASSFPGGLVYEQYF; DNA: TGTGCCAGCAGCTTCCCCGGGGGACTAGTCTACGAGCAGTACTTC
V: TRBV6-5; size: NA; D: TRBD1; J: TRBJ2-7; CDR3: CASSYGGQGGVQYF; DNA: TGTGCCAGCAGTTACGGCGGACAGGGGGGGGTGCAGTACTTC
V: TRBV2; size: few; D: NA; J: TRBJ1-4; CDR3: CASKQRSEVIEKLFF; DNA: TGTGCCAGCAAACAAAGGTCGGAGGTCATTGAAAAACTGTTTTTT
V: TRBV10-3; size: NA; D: TRBD1; J: TRBJ2-7; CDR3: CAINGQGQIFRSCEQYF; DNA: TGTGCCATCAATGGACAGGGGCAGATCTTCCGCAGCTGCGAGCAGTACTTC
V: TRBV29-1; size: NA; D: NA; J: TRBJ2-5; CDR3: CSVVSPGETQYF; DNA: TGCAGCGTTGTGTCTCCGGGCGAGACCCAGTACTTC
V: TRBV4-2; size: NA; D: TRBD1; J: TRBJ2-6; CDR3: CASSRTGDGANVLTF; DNA: TGTGCCAGCAGCCGGACAGGGGACGGGGCCAACGTCCTGACTTTC
V: TRBV9; size: NA; D: TRBD2; J: TRBJ2-1; CDR3: CASSALAGGSSEQFF; DNA: TGTGCCAGCAGCGCGCTAGCGGGGGGGAGCAGTGAGCAGTTCTTC
V: TRBV6-6; size: few; D: NA; J: TRBJ1-2; CDR3: CASGQTGDYGYTF; DNA: TGTGCCAGCGGACAGACGGGGGACTATGGCTACACCTTC
V: TRBV7-7; size: NA; D: NA; J: TRBJ1-1; CDR3: CASSQTVNTEAFF; DNA: TGTGCTAGCAGCCAAACAGTGAACACTGAAGCTTTCTTT
V: TRBV4-3; size: NA; D: TRBD1; J: TRBJ2-3; CDR3: CASSPSTGTGDTQYF; DNA: TGCGCCAGCAGCCCGTCGACAGGGACGGGCGATACGCAGTATTTT
V: TRBV30; size: NA; D: TRBD1; J: TRBJ2-6; CDR3: CALTGAGANVLTF; DNA: TGTGCCTTGACAGGGGCCGGGGCCAACGTCCTGACTTTC
V: TRBV7-9; size: NA; D: TRBD1; J: TRBJ1-2; CDR3: CASGGDSLIYGYTF; DNA: TGTGCCAGCGGAGGGGACAGCCTTATCTATGGCTACACCTTC
V: TRBV27; size: NA; D: NA; J: TRBJ2-1; CDR3: CASSEGPQGWFF; DNA: TGTGCCAGCAGTGAAGGGCCCCAGGGGTGGTTCTTC
V: TRBV15; size: NA; D: NA; J: TRBJ2-5; CDR3: CATSRDPTFKTQYF; DNA: TGTGCCACCAGCAGAGATCCTACGTTCAAGACCCAGTACTTC
V: TRBV29-1; size: NA; D: NA; J: TRBJ1-2; CDR3: CSVEAQGNYGYTF; DNA: TGCAGCGTTGAAGCCCAGGGTAACTATGGCTACACCTTC
V: TRBV14; size: few; D: TRBD1; J: TRBJ2-2; CDR3: CASSQGQGKTGELFF; DNA: TGTGCCAGCAGCCAAGGACAGGGAAAGACCGGGGAGCTGTTTTTT
V: TRBV7-9; size: NA; D: NA; J: TRBJ1-5; CDR3: CASSSGPNKDQPQHF; DNA: TGTGCCAGCAGCTCAGGACCGAACAAAGATCAGCCCCAGCATTTT
V: TRBV5-4; size: NA; D: NA; J: TRBJ1-6; CDR3: CASSYTLNSPLHF; DNA: TGTGCCAGCAGCTATACGCTAAATTCACCCCTCCACTTT
V: TRBV30; size: once; D: NA; J: TRBJ1-1; CDR3: CAGTTGIEAFF; DNA: TGTGCCGGCACAACGGGGATTGAAGCTTTCTTT
V: TRBV7-8; size: few; D: TRBD2; J: TRBJ2-3; CDR3: CASSSSLAGGTDTQYF; DNA: TGTGCCAGCAGCTCTTCTCTAGCGGGGGGCACAGATACGCAGTATTTT
V: TRBV7-3; size: once; D: TRBD2; J: TRBJ2-1; CDR3: CASSSLAGGYNEQFF; DNA: TGTGCCAGCAGCTCCCTAGCGGGGGGGTACAATGAGCAGTTCTTC
V: TRBV7-2; size: NA; D: NA; J: TRBJ2-3; CDR3: CASSLGRGTTDTQYF; DNA: TGTGCCAGCAGCTTAGGACGGGGTACCACAGATACGCAGTATTTT
V: TRBV5-1; size: NA; D: TRBD1; J: TRBJ2-2; CDR3: CASRTGATGELFF; DNA: TGCGCCAGCCGGACAGGGGCGACCGGGGAGCTGTTTTTT
V: TRBV6-5; size: NA; D: TRBD1; J: TRBJ1-2; CDR3: CASSRQGNYGYTF; DNA: TGTGCCAGCAGCAGACAGGGGAACTATGGCTACACCTTC
V: TRBV28; size: NA; D: NA; J: TRBJ1-2; CDR3: CASSYLGDGYTF; DNA: TGTGCCAGCAGTTACCTGGGGGATGGCTACACCTTC
V: TRBV5-4; size: NA; D: NA; J: TRBJ1-4; CDR3: CASSLRGNVEKLFF; DNA: TGTGCCAGCAGCCTCAGGGGAAATGTCGAAAAACTGTTTTTT
V: TRBV25-1; size: NA; D: NA; J: TRBJ2-2; CDR3: CASSEYVGGNTGELFF; DNA: TGTGCCAGCAGTGAATATGTGGGGGGAAACACCGGGGAGCTGTTTTTT
V: TRBV4-3; size: NA; D: NA; J: TRBJ1-6; CDR3: CASSQQTPGEYNSPLHF; DNA: TGCGCCAGCAGCCAACAAACTCCGGGCGAGTATAATTCACCCCTCCACTTT
V: TRBV5-1; size: NA; D: NA; J: TRBJ1-2; CDR3: CASSLGPEGMIRGYTF; DNA: TGCGCCAGCAGCTTAGGCCCCGAAGGAATGATTCGTGGCTACACCTTC
V: TRBV28; size: few; D: NA; J: TRBJ1-2; CDR3: CASSLFWDKVGYTF; DNA: TGTGCCAGCAGTTTGTTTTGGGACAAAGTTGGCTACACCTTC
V: TRBV10-3; size: NA; D: NA; J: TRBJ1-2; CDR3: CAISPIASDYGYTF; DNA: TGTGCCATCAGTCCCATCGCGTCGGACTATGGCTACACCTTC
V: TRBV27; size: NA; D: TRBD1; J: TRBJ2-7; CDR3: CASSSRDSNSYEQYF; DNA: TGTGCCAGCAGTTCCCGGGACAGCAACTCCTACGAGCAGTACTTC
V: TRBV23-1; size: NA; D: TRBD1; J: TRBJ2-7; CDR3: CASSHSLGDRGFEQYF; DNA: TGCGCCAGCAGCCACTCCTTGGGGGACAGGGGTTTCGAGCAGTACTTC
V: TRBV29-1; size: NA; D: NA; J: TRBJ1-1; CDR3: CSVLDRPSEAFF; DNA: TGCAGCGTCCTCGACAGGCCCAGTGAAGCTTTCTTT
V: TRBV28; size: NA; D: NA; J: TRBJ1-5; CDR3: CASNRAGHNQPQHF; DNA: TGTGCCAGCAACCGGGCAGGACATAATCAGCCCCAGCATTTT
V: TRBV5-4; size: NA; D: NA; J: TRBJ2-2; CDR3: CASSLRDRPQELFF; DNA: TGTGCCAGCAGCCTCCGGGACCGTCCCCAGGAGCTGTTTTTT
V: TRBV11-2; size: NA; D: NA; J: TRBJ1-2; CDR3: CASSFPFNYGYTF; DNA: TGTGCCAGCAGCTTCCCTTTTAACTATGGCTACACCTTC
V: TRBV28; size: few; D: NA; J: TRBJ1-1; CDR3: CASRGWGEAFF; DNA: TGTGCCAGCCGGGGTTGGGGTGAAGCTTTCTTT
V: TRBV7-6; size: NA; D: TRBD2; J: TRBJ2-5; CDR3: CASSETGGAETQYF; DNA: TGTGCCAGCAGCGAGACGGGGGGTGCAGAGACCCAGTACTTC
V: TRBV2; size: once; D: TRBD1; J: TRBJ2-7; CDR3: CASSRQGPYEQYF; DNA: TGTGCCAGTTCCAGACAGGGTCCCTACGAGCAGTACTTC